The clone carrying this T cell receptor (beta chain) was picked up a small number of times. Its specificity is not known. Germline lookup yields CDR1 KGHSH and CDR2 LQKENI. Trimming removed 1 base at V and 3 bases at J, with 9 bases between. CDR3 size: 15 residues. This entry belongs to a study of blood T cells in healthy people across ages. Regarding the study as a whole: Naive CD4+ cell counts and diversity both ran higher in long-lived than in aged donors. Unknown donor CMV status possibly confounded expanded clonotype changes.

A J-beta primer mix and a sample-barcoded 5' primer were used in a second PCR of about 7 to 12 cycles. TCRdb reprocessed the 5' RACE reads via MiXCR and lists one record per CDR3 protein. Of hundreds of thousands of distinct CDR3 sequences listed, roughly 35% are singletons. This TCR was sampled from a man younger than 35 in good health. The sample consisted of blood. This sequence joins TRBV18 and TRBJ2-2; D gene uncertain. The CDR3 nucleotides are TGTGCCAGCTCACCACTCTTGCCGGACACCGGGGAGCTGTTTTTT. Protein product: CASSPLLPDTGELFF.